The present entry profiles one T cell receptor (beta chain) with its context. The antigen is undetermined. ViraFEST expansion of antigen-specific CD4+ T cells with viral peptide pools preceded sequencing. Subsequent to less than 13 days of culture, CD4+ T cells were isolated. Nucleocapsid antibodies stayed negative before and after vaccination, showing no earlier SARS-CoV-2 infection. PBMC were cultured at around 2 million per well with roughly 9.7 IU/ml IL-2 and 9.5 to 10 ug/ml peptides. IL-2 medium took the place of half the medium on both days 3 and 7. These data come from a study of vaccination effects on CD4 cells after COVID-19. Across the study: Each person got two doses of an mRNA SARS-CoV-2 vaccine, BNT162b2 or mRNA-1273. Findings and caveats of the study: Few convalescent patients, and no early post-infection timepoints, were available to the study.

Sequencing was performed with immunoSEQ multiplex PCR; in TCRdb, only in-frame clones are kept and a portion is missing. The sample lists fewer than 70,000 clones; roughly 80% were seen once. The sequences come from CD4+ T cells from PBMCs cultured with SARS-CoV-2 spike peptides, collected before COVID-19 vaccination. The clonotype was recovered from a human donor who received a COVID-19 vaccine.

The CDR3 DNA reads TGTGCCAGCAGCTTAACGGGGACTAGCGGGGTCGGCACAGATACGCAGTATTTT. Its protein is CASSLTGTSGVGTDTQYF. This sequence joins TRBV7-3 and TRBJ2-3; TRBD2 matches 13 bases. With V trimmed by 0 bases and J by 1 base, 4 bases remained unmatched. The CDR3 runs 18 residues. The germline CDR1 and CDR2 sequences are SGHTA and FQGTGA.